A single sample gave rise to the 20 T cell receptor beta chains below, sequenced in a study of blood T cell repertoires in COVID-19. Clones were sequenced by immunoSEQ multiplex PCR, and TCRdb holds only the in-frame ones, with some missing. The table records 270,000 or so clones, approximately 84% of them present only once. Sequencing was carried out using PBMCs or T cells enriched from blood (not recorded which). These receptors all come from a middle-aged man who had recovered from COVID-19.

This chain connects TRBV2 to TRBJ2-5; the D gene is possibly TRBD1 (6 bases). This CDR3 has 14 amino acids. Trimming cost V 7 bases and J 4 bases, with 16 bases left between them. The germline gives CDR1 SNHLY, CDR2 FYNNEI. The CDR3 reads CASIRRGRGETQYF. The CDR3 DNA is TGTGCCAGCATTCGCAGGGGAAGGGGAGAGACCCAGTACTTC.

This chain joins TRBV15 and TRBJ1-2; 9 nucleotides match TRBD1. The germline V gene has CDR1 LNHNV and CDR2 YYDKDF (reference sequence). Losses at the gene ends were 5 bases for V and 5 bases for J; bases not matched to a gene: 3. The length of the CDR3 is 13 residues. The CDR3 sequence: CATSVDRGYGYTF. DNA for the CDR3: TGTGCCACCAGCGTGGACAGGGGTTATGGCTACACCTTC.

There are a few counts of this clone. The rearrangement joins TRBV3-1 (or the pseudogene TRBV3-2) to TRBJ1-1; 8 bases agree with TRBD1. Germline CDR1 is LGHDT and CDR2 is YNNKEL (reference sequence). The CDR3 loop spans 14 amino acids. V gave up 7 bases and J gave up 6 bases; unmatched junction bases: 10. The CDR3 loop reads CASTEIPGGSEAFF. In nucleotides, the CDR3 is TGTGCCAGCACCGAAATTCCAGGGGGCTCTGAAGCTTTCTTT.

The V call is TRBV9, the J call TRBJ1-1; 9 bases align to TRBD1. The CDR3 contains 12 residues. Germline V CDR1 and CDR2: SGDLS, YYNGEE. Losses at the gene ends were 0 bases for V and 11 bases for J; bases not matched to a gene: 2. CDR3 bases: TGTGCCAGCAGCGTAGGGGACAGGGCGGCTTTCTTT. It encodes CASSVGDRAAFF.

The chain recombines TRBV5-4 with TRBJ2-5; TRBD2 aligns across 8 bases. Germline CDR1 is SGHNT and CDR2 is YYREEE (reference sequence). This CDR3 contains 16 residues. The V and J ends lost 0 bases and 2 bases, in that order; junction bases with no gene match: 6. The CDR3 spells CASSLGGAGGQETQYF. The CDR3, as DNA: TGTGCCAGCAGCTTGGGAGGGGCGGGGGGTCAAGAGACCCAGTACTTC. The variable domain in full, completed from reference TRBV5-4 and TRBJ2-5, reads ETGVTQSPTHLIKTRGQQVTLRCSSQSGHNTVSWYQQALGQGPQFIFQYYREEENGRGNFPPRFSGLQFPNYSSELNVNALELDDSALYLCASSLGGAGGQETQYFGPGTRLLVL.

A few counts support this clone. The chain carries TRBV11-2 and TRBJ1-6, with 7 bases matching TRBD1. V shed 5 bases and J 10 bases; nucleotides not matched to a gene: 8. This CDR3 spans 14 amino acids. CDR1 and CDR2 from the germline V gene are SGHAT and FQNNGV. The CDR3 loop is CASSLYRGDSPLHF. The CDR3 bases are TGTGCCAGCAGCCTTTACAGGGGAGACTCACCCCTCCACTTT.

The genes are TRBV9 and TRBJ1-6, with D possibly matching TRBD1 (6 bases). The CDR3 has 16 residues. The germline V and J ends were trimmed by 0 bases and 7 bases, with 14 bases remaining between them. From germline, CDR1 is SGDLS and CDR2 YYNGEE. CDR3 coding DNA: TGTGCCAGCAGCGTAGATCCAGGACAGAGAAATTCACCCCTCCACTTT. It encodes CASSVDPGQRNSPLHF.

The DNA for the CDR3 is TGTGCCAGCAGCGTCCAAGCAGGGTCTGGTGGCTACACCTTC. Its protein is CASSVQAGSGGYTF. J is TRBJ1-2 and V is TRBV7-9; a weak D match, TRBD1 (5 bases). Per the germline V gene, CDR1 is SEHNR and CDR2 is FQNEAQ (reference sequence). The CDR3 consists of 14 residues. Trimming stripped 5 bases from V and 7 bases from J, with 17 bases between.

The chain joins TRBV7-9 to TRBJ2-7, with a tentative D call TRBD1 (7 bases). Germline V gives CDR1 SEHNR, CDR2 FQNEAQ (reference sequence). This CDR3 contains 16 residues. V lost 3 bases to trimming and J lost 4 bases, with 19 bases between them. The CDR3: CASSFKGGAGRYEQYF. CDR3 coding DNA: TGTGCCAGCAGCTTTAAAGGGGGCGCGGGGAGATACGAGCAGTACTTC.

The genes are TRBV10-3 and TRBJ1-2; unclear D gene. This CDR3 is 11 amino acids long. Germline V gene lookup returns CDR1 ENHRY and CDR2 SYGVKD. Trimming cost V 11 bases and J 7 bases, with 14 bases left between them. The CDR3 nucleotides read TGTGCCCTTTTATCGGGAAGTGGCTACACCTTC. As protein: CALLSGSGYTF.

J is TRBJ1-5 and V is TRBV15, with TRBD1 as a possible D gene (5 bases). The V and J ends lost 4 bases and 11 bases respectively, with 12 bases between them. The V gene's germline CDR1 is LNHNV and CDR2 YYDKDF (reference sequence). The CDR3 is 12 residues long. The CDR3 DNA follows: TGTGCCACCAGCACTCGCCGGGGGGCCCAGCATTTT. It is translated as CATSTRRGAQHF.

This clone was counted once. This chain joins TRBV7-2 and TRBJ2-5; D perhaps matches TRBD1 (7 bases). Trimming removed 5 bases from V and 5 bases from J, with 15 bases in between. Germline CDR1 and CDR2: SGHTA and FQGNSA. This CDR3 spans 14 amino acids. This CDR3 reads CASSVHRGGETQYF. In DNA, the CDR3 is TGTGCCAGCAGCGTACACAGGGGAGGCGAGACCCAGTACTTC.

This clone was counted a few times. The chain couples TRBV12-5 to TRBJ2-1; the D gene is possibly TRBD1 (6 bases). Trimming took 6 bases from V and 0 from J, leaving 12 bases between them. The CDR3 totals 15 residues. Per the germline V gene, CDR1 is LGHNT and CDR2 is FRNRAP. The DNA of the CDR3 is TGTGCTAGTGGCCCCCCACAGGGCTCCTACAATGAGCAGTTCTTC. Translation gives CASGPPQGSYNEQFF.

The gene calls are TRBV11-2 and TRBJ2-7; 8 bases align to TRBD1. This CDR3 region has 16 residues. Germline-derived CDR1 and CDR2 are SGHAT and FQNNGV. The J segment lost 2 bases and the V segment lost 5 bases, leaving 11 bases of the junction unmatched. The CDR3 reads CASSRTGLGDTYEQYF. The DNA of the CDR3 is TGTGCCAGCAGCCGGACAGGGCTGGGGGATACCTACGAGCAGTACTTC.

V gene TRBV24-1 combines with J gene TRBJ1-1; D may be TRBD1 (5 bases). Germline V gene sequence: CDR1 KGHDR, CDR2 SFDVKD. The CDR3 runs to 13 residues. V lost 10 bases and J lost 1, with 12 bases in between. CDR3 amino acids: CATQGDGNTEAFF. CDR3 coding DNA: TGTGCCACTCAGGGTGACGGGAACACTGAAGCTTTCTTT.

The table lists this clone with a few counts. This sequence joins TRBV11-2 and TRBJ1-2; 7 bases line up with TRBD1. The CDR3 has 15 amino acids. The V segment lost 4 bases and the J segment 0 bases; nucleotides outside the gene matches: 5. CDR1 is SGHAT and CDR2 is FQNNGV in the germline V gene. Written as DNA, the CDR3 is TGTGCCAGCAGCTCGAGGGACAGAACTAACTATGGCTACACCTTC. Translation: CASSSRDRTNYGYTF.

V is TRBV11-1 and J is TRBJ1-1; D is perhaps TRBD1 (6 bases). The CDR3 consists of 17 residues. V was shortened by 0 bases and J by 1 base, with 15 bases between the two germline ends. Germline CDR1 and CDR2: SGHAT and FQDESV (reference sequence). Written as DNA, the CDR3 is TGTGCCAGCAGCTTAGCGAGGAGGGGGGGTCGGAACACTGAAGCTTTCTTT. Amino acids: CASSLARRGGRNTEAFF.

This chain links TRBV7-9 with TRBJ1-1; D call uncertain. The CDR3 is made up of 14 amino acids. Looked up from germline, CDR1 is SEHNR and CDR2 is FQNEAQ (reference sequence). V was pared by 5 bases and J by 2 bases, with 12 bases between. CDR3 coding DNA: TGTGCCAGCAGCCCCGACTTGGTTAACACTGAAGCTTTCTTT. Translation: CASSPDLVNTEAFF.

The chain employs TRBV2 and TRBJ1-6; D is undetermined. V lost 5 bases and J 9 bases, leaving 14 bases between the germline ends. CDR3 length equals 14 residues. CDR1 SNHLY and CDR2 FYNNEI come from the germline V gene. CDR3 sequence (DNA): TGTGCCAGCAGTTCGGGTGTGAGTAGTTCACCCCTCCACTTT. Translated, it gives CASSSGVSSSPLHF.

The count of this clone is one. The CDR3 sequence: CASSRSGPYNEQFF. The CDR3 region has the DNA TGTGCCAGCAGTCGGAGCGGGCCTTACAATGAGCAGTTCTTC. The V gene is TRBV27, the J gene TRBJ2-1, with D perhaps TRBD2 (6 bases). From germline, CDR1 is MNHEY and CDR2 SMNVEV (reference sequence). The CDR3 sequence is 14 residues long. Trimming removed 5 bases from V and 4 bases from J, with 12 bases in between.